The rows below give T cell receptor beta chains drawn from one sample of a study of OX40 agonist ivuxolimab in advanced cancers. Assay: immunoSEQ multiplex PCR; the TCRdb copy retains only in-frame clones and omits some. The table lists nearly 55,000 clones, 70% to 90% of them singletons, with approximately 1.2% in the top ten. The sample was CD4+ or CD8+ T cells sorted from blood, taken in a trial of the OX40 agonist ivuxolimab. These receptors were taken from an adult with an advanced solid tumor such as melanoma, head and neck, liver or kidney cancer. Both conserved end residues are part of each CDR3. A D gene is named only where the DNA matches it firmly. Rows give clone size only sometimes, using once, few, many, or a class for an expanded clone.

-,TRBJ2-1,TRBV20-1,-,TGCAGTGCCACCCCGGTAGGGGGGCAGTTCTTC,CSATPVGGQFF
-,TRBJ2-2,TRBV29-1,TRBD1,TGCAGCGCTATTAGACAGGGGAGAGGGACCGGGGAGCTGTTTTTT,CSAIRQGRGTGELFF
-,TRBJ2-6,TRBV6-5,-,TGTGCCAGCACAAACAGCATGACTGGGGCCAACGTCCTGACTTTC,CASTNSMTGANVLTF
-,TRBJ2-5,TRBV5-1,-,TGCGCCAGCAGCTTGGCCGGGGAGACCCAGTACTTC,CASSLAGETQYF
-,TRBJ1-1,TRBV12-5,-,TGTGCTAGTGGTTTGGTACTAGGAACCATGAACACTGAAGCTTTCTTT,CASGLVLGTMNTEAFF
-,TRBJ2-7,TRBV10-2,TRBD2,TGCGCCAGCAGTGATGGACTAGCGGGATATTACGAGCAGTACTTC,CASSDGLAGYYEQYF
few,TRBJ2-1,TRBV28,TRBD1,TGTGCCAGCAGTTCAAGGGACAGTTCCTCCTACAATGAGCAGTTCTTC,CASSSRDSSSYNEQFF
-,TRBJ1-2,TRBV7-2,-,TGTGCCAGCAGCTTAGAGGGGGTGGGCCAGCCCTATGGCTACACCTTC,CASSLEGVGQPYGYTF
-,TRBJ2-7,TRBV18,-,TGTGCCAGCTCGTCGGTACAGGACGAGGTGTCCTACGAGCAGTACTTC,CASSSVQDEVSYEQYF
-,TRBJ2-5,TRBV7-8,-,TGTGCCAGCAGCCTAAAAGAGACCCAGTACTTC,CASSLKETQYF
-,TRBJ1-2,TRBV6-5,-,TGTGCCAGCAGTGTCCAGGCTGGCTACACCTTC,CASSVQAGYTF
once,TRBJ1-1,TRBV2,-,TGTGCCAGCAGTGGACAGAGCTACACTGAAGCTTTCTTT,CASSGQSYTEAFF
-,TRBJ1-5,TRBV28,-,TGTGCCAGCAGTCCCCCCGGGACGGAGGATTTCTTTAGCAATCAGCCCCAGCATTTT,CASSPPGTEDFFSNQPQHF
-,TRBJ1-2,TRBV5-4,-,TGTGCCAGCAGCTTGGCCGGGGGCGGGAACTATGGCTACACCTTC,CASSLAGGGNYGYTF
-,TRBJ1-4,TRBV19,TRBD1,TGTGCCAGTGGGACAGGAGCTCAAAATGAAAAACTGTTTTTT,CASGTGAQNEKLFF
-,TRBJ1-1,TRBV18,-,TGTGCCAGCTCACCGCTGACAGTGAACACTGAAGCTTTCTTT,CASSPLTVNTEAFF
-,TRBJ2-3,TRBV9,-,TGTGCCAGCAGCACGCAACGGTCGTCTGTGCCAGATACGCAGTATTTT,CASSTQRSSVPDTQYF
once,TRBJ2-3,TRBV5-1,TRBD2,TGCGCCAGCCGCTCTAGCGGGAGGAGTTATGGGACAGATACGCAGTATTTT,CASRSSGRSYGTDTQYF
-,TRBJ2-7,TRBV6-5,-,TGTGCCAGCAGTTACTCGAAAGGCCAGACCTACGAGCAGTACTTC,CASSYSKGQTYEQYF
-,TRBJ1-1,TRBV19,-,TGTGCCAGTAGTAGGGCGGGGGGGACTGAAGCTTTCTTT,CASSRAGGTEAFF
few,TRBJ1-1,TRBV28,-,TGTGCCAGCCTCAAACAGTCCCTGAGGACTGAAGCTTTCTTT,CASLKQSLRTEAFF
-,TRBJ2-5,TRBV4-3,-,TGCGCCAGCAGCCAACTAGCTGGCGGGGAGACCCAGTACTTC,CASSQLAGGETQYF
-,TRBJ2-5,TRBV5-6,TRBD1,TGTGCCAGCAGCACAGGGACAGGGGTAGAGACCCAGTACTTC,CASSTGTGVETQYF
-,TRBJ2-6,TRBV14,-,TGTGCCAGCAGCGCGCCAGGGGCCAACGTCCTGACTTTC,CASSAPGANVLTF
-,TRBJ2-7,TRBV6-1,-,TGTGCCAGCAGCCAAGGGACGGGCTACGAGCAGTACTTC,CASSQGTGYEQYF
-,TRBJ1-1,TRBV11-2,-,TGTGCCAGCACCCCAGCCAGCGGAGGAGCTTTCTTT,CASTPASGGAFF
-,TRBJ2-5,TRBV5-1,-,TGCGCCAGCAGCTTTGGGAAAGAGACCCAGTACTTC,CASSFGKETQYF
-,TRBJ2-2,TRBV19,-,TGTGCCAGTAGTTTACCGACAGGAACGAACACCGGGGAGCTGTTTTTT,CASSLPTGTNTGELFF
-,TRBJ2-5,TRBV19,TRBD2,TGTGCCAGTAGTCCCCGTGCTAGCGGAACCCAAGAGACCCAGTACTTC,CASSPRASGTQETQYF
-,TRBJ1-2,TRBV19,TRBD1,TGTGCCAGTAGTAAAACCGGGACAGGGGGAAAGTTCTATGGCTACACCTTC,CASSKTGTGGKFYGYTF
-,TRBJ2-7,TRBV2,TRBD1,TGTGCCAGCAGCCAGGGACAGGGGATTTACGAGCAGTACTTC,CASSQGQGIYEQYF
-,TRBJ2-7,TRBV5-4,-,TGTGCCAGCAGCCTCCGGACAGCATCAATGGGCGAGCAGTACTTC,CASSLRTASMGEQYF
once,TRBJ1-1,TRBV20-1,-,TGCAGTGCCCTTCTCAGTCCTGAAGCTTTCTTT,CSALLSPEAFF
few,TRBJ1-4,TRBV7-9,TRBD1,TGTGCCAGCAGCTCTCTTTCGGGGACAGGGTTCGAAAAACTGTTTTTT,CASSSLSGTGFEKLFF
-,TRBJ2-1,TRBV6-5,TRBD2,TGTGCCAGCAGTCCTGGCGGGAGCTCCTACAATGAGCAGTTCTTC,CASSPGGSSYNEQFF
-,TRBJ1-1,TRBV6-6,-,TGTGCCAGCACCTCCGGGGGGGGATATGAAGCTTTCTTT,CASTSGGGYEAFF
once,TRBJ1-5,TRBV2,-,TGTGCCTCCCACGGGGAGGGGTTGGTTGGAGGGAGCAATCAGCCCCAGCATTTT,CASHGEGLVGGSNQPQHF